This is a list of T cell receptor beta chains from one sample in a study of T cell repertoires in ileal Crohn's disease. Sequencing used immunoSEQ multiplex PCR; TCRdb keeps in-frame clones, though not all of them. Here the sample spans approximately 2,300 clones, approximately 80% being singletons. Sequencing was done on a sample of ileal tissue. The receptor source for this set is an adult with Crohn's disease. The CDR3 runs from the conserved cysteine through the conserved F or W. A D gene is named only where the DNA matches it firmly. Rows may omit the clone size; those that give it use once, few, many or a size class.

J gene	D gene	clone size	V gene	CDR3 protein	CDR3 DNA
TRBJ2-7	TRBD2	NA	TRBV4-1	CASSQERTSNEQYF	TGCGCCAGCAGCCAAGAGAGGACTAGCAACGAGCAGTACTTC
TRBJ1-2	TRBD1	NA	TRBV9	CASSATGGIGYTF	TGTGCCAGCAGCGCCACAGGGGGCATTGGCTACACCTTC
TRBJ2-7	TRBD2	few	TRBV27	CASTGGSSYEQYF	TGTGCCAGCACTGGCGGGAGTTCCTACGAGCAGTACTTC
TRBJ2-1	TRBD1	NA	TRBV4-1	CASSPLTGSFSNEQFF	TGCGCCAGCAGCCCCCTGACAGGGAGTTTTTCCAATGAGCAGTTCTTC
TRBJ2-3	TRBD1	NA	TRBV9	CASSPTGTTDTQYF	TGTGCCAGCAGCCCGACAGGGACCACAGATACGCAGTATTTT
TRBJ2-7	TRBD1	NA	TRBV19	CASSTQGAGTEQYF	TGTGCCAGTAGTACACAGGGGGCTGGTACCGAGCAGTACTTC
TRBJ2-7	TRBD2	NA	TRBV7-9	CASSAGGLAGVSYEQYF	TGTGCCAGCAGCGCAGGGGGTCTAGCGGGGGTCTCCTACGAGCAGTACTTC
TRBJ2-7	NA	once	TRBV7-2	CASSYSGYSGEQYF	TGTGCCAGCAGCTACAGCGGGTACTCGGGCGAGCAGTACTTC
TRBJ2-1	NA	NA	TRBV7-2	CASSPLGSGYNEQFF	TGTGCCAGCAGCCCCCTCGGAAGCGGATACAATGAGCAGTTCTTC
TRBJ2-3	TRBD1	few	TRBV19	CASTPKQGITGTDTQYF	TGTGCCAGTACCCCGAAACAGGGGATTACCGGCACAGATACGCAGTATTTT
TRBJ2-2	TRBD1	NA	TRBV28	CASLGTDANTGELFF	TGTGCCAGCCTGGGGACAGACGCGAACACCGGGGAGCTGTTTTTT
TRBJ1-1	NA	NA	TRBV5-1	CASSSRVPGVTTRDTEAFF	TGCGCCAGCAGCTCCCGGGTTCCGGGGGTGACCACGAGGGACACTGAAGCTTTCTTT
TRBJ1-1	NA	few	TRBV28	CASSEKNRVFMNTEAFF	TGTGCCAGCAGCGAGAAAAACAGGGTTTTCATGAACACTGAAGCTTTCTTT
TRBJ2-3	TRBD2	NA	TRBV5-8	CASSTGLAGVTDTQYF	TGTGCCAGCAGCACAGGACTAGCGGGGGTCACAGATACGCAGTATTTT
TRBJ1-1	NA	few	TRBV5-1	CASSAGGEGLRMNTEAFF	TGCGCCAGCAGCGCGGGGGGGGAGGGGCTCCGTATGAACACTGAAGCTTTCTTT
TRBJ2-2	TRBD2	NA	TRBV9	CASSVEGGRFTGELFF	TGTGCCAGCAGCGTAGAGGGCGGGAGGTTCACCGGGGAGCTGTTTTTT
TRBJ2-1	TRBD2	large	TRBV11-2	CASSPSLAPSYNEQFF	TGTGCCAGCAGCCCCTCACTAGCGCCTTCCTACAATGAGCAGTTCTTC
TRBJ2-2	TRBD1	NA	TRBV7-9	CASSPTGGNTGELFF	TGTGCCAGCAGCCCCACAGGGGGCAACACCGGGGAGCTGTTTTTT
TRBJ1-2	NA	NA	TRBV4-3	CASSQYRGDSYGYTF	TGCGCCAGCAGCCAGTACCGGGGGGATTCCTATGGCTACACCTTC
TRBJ1-2	NA	NA	TRBV5-5	CASSLDRARDGYTF	TGTGCCAGCAGCTTGGACAGGGCCAGGGACGGCTACACCTTC
TRBJ1-6	TRBD1	NA	TRBV2	CASSAGQGTGNSPLHF	TGTGCCAGCAGTGCGGGACAGGGTACAGGAAATTCACCCCTCCACTTT
TRBJ2-2	NA	NA	TRBV6-6	CASSQGLAGELFF	TGTGCCAGCAGTCAGGGATTGGCCGGGGAGCTGTTTTTT
TRBJ1-4	NA	NA	TRBV20-1	CSARDGGKLFF	TGCAGTGCTAGAGATGGAGGGAAACTGTTTTTT
TRBJ1-6	TRBD1	NA	TRBV28	CASSLLGDRGNSPLHF	TGTGCCAGCAGTTTACTCGGGGACAGGGGGAATTCACCCCTCCACTTT
TRBJ1-1	NA	NA	TRBV11-2	CASSPQNRENGAFF	TGTGCCAGCAGCCCACAGAACAGAGAGAATGGCGCTTTCTTT
TRBJ1-1	NA	NA	TRBV10-3	CAISGEVWAMDTEAFF	TGTGCCATCAGTGGGGAGGTGTGGGCAATGGACACTGAAGCTTTCTTT
TRBJ2-7	NA	NA	TRBV7-3	CASSPYQGFSYEQYF	TGTGCCAGCAGCCCATATCAGGGGTTCTCCTACGAGCAGTACTTC
TRBJ2-1	TRBD1	NA	TRBV27	CASSWPTGGLFF	TGTGCCAGCAGTTGGCCGACAGGGGGCCTGTTCTTC
TRBJ2-7	TRBD1	NA	TRBV27	CASSLIGQGPYEQYF	TGTGCCAGCAGTTTAATAGGACAGGGCCCCTACGAGCAGTACTTC
TRBJ1-2	TRBD1	NA	TRBV19	CASSPRDRGGYTF	TGTGCCAGTAGTCCCCGGGACAGGGGCGGCTACACCTTC
TRBJ1-1	TRBD1	NA	TRBV5-4	CASSFDSTGAEAFF	TGTGCCAGCAGCTTCGACTCGACAGGGGCTGAAGCTTTCTTT
TRBJ1-1	NA	NA	TRBV5-1	CASSLDVGGTEAFF	TGCGCCAGCAGCTTGGACGTGGGGGGCACTGAAGCTTTCTTT
TRBJ1-1	TRBD1	NA	TRBV18	CASSPLFIGQGNTEAFF	TGTGCCAGCTCACCCCTCTTCATTGGACAGGGGAACACTGAAGCTTTCTTT
TRBJ2-1	TRBD1	NA	TRBV5-1	CASSLEGQGDEQFF	TGCGCCAGCAGCTTGGAGGGACAGGGTGATGAGCAGTTCTTC
TRBJ1-1	NA	NA	TRBV25-1	CASSVSRGTLAEAFF	TGTGCCAGCAGTGTGTCTCGGGGGACTTTGGCTGAAGCTTTCTTT
TRBJ2-3	NA	large	TRBV11-2	CASSASTVTDTQYF	TGTGCCAGCAGCGCGAGCACGGTCACAGATACGCAGTATTTT
TRBJ2-5	NA	NA	TRBV7-2	CASSPVGQKMYQETQYF	TGTGCCAGCAGCCCGGTAGGACAGAAGATGTACCAAGAGACCCAGTACTTC
TRBJ1-1	NA	NA	TRBV5-1	CASSLAGNTEAFF	TGCGCCAGCAGCTTGGCAGGGAACACTGAAGCTTTCTTT
TRBJ2-3	TRBD2	NA	TRBV5-1	CASSLEPSGTTDTQYF	TGCGCCAGCAGCTTGGAACCTAGCGGGACCACAGATACGCAGTATTTT
TRBJ2-7	NA	NA	TRBV7-9	CASSLVPGLNEQYF	TGTGCCAGCAGCTTGGTCCCGGGATTGAACGAGCAGTACTTC
TRBJ2-7	TRBD2	NA	TRBV5-1	CASGRAGELGEQYF	TGCGCCAGCGGGCGAGCGGGAGAATTGGGCGAGCAGTACTTC